These 26 T cell receptor beta chains originate from one sample sequenced in a study of regulatory T cells in long-lasting Graves disease. Regarding time point: newly diagnosed GD, antithyroid drugs for less than 3 months. From RNA extracted from PBMCs, the TCR library was made. Researchers made TCR beta libraries by using iRepertoire HTBI primers and running Arm-PCR on CDR3 regions. TCRdb re-called the multiplex PCR reads through MiXCR, storing one row per CDR3 protein. The sample carries 350,000 to 450,000 distinct CDR3 sequences, roughly 12% recorded once. The same data also contributed to another study, on T cells in Graves' hyperthyroidism and ophthalmopathy.

This specimen consisted of peripheral blood mononuclear cells (PBMCs), obtained at new diagnosis, from a patient treated with antithyroid drugs. These receptors came from a woman in her late teens or twenties with Graves disease.

This rearrangement joins TRBV20-1 to TRBJ1-4, with D uncertain. V shed 4 bases and J shed 5 bases, with 20 bases lying between them. This CDR3 region has 16 residues. Germline CDR1 reads DFQATT; CDR2 reads SNEGSKA (reference sequence). CDR3 protein: CSATRLFILGNEKLFF. The CDR3 DNA sequence: TGCAGTGCTACCCGTCTTTTTATTTTAGGGAATGAAAAACTGTTTTTT.

There are many counts of this clonotype. V and J are TRBV7-2 and TRBJ1-6, with 8 bases identical to TRBD1. The V gene's germline CDR1 is SGHTA and CDR2 FQGNSA. After removal of 5 bases from V and 10 bases from J, the junction contained 22 bases not matched to a gene. CDR3 length equals 19 residues. The CDR3 loop is CASSRPSQGQGIFGSPLHF. For the CDR3, the DNA is TGTGCCAGCAGCCGCCCATCACAAGGACAGGGAATTTTTGGATCACCCCTCCACTTT.

This clonotype was picked up many times. The chain is built from TRBV12-3 or TRBV12-4 and TRBJ2-4; D not certain. V lost 8 bases and J lost 6, with 11 bases in between. The CDR3 is 12 amino acids. CDR3 region: CASGVSGNIQYF. The DNA for the CDR3 is TGTGCCAGCGGCGTGTCAGGAAACATTCAGTACTTC.

This clonotype appeared many times. The J gene is TRBJ2-1, the V gene TRBV5-1; TRBD1 is a possible D gene (5 bases). CDR1 and CDR2 from the germline V gene are SGHRS and YFSETQ. Trimming cost V 4 bases and J 0 bases, with 14 bases left between them. This CDR3 is 16 amino acids long. The CDR3 region has the DNA TGCGCCAGCAGCACCAGGACATTCAGCTCCTACAATGAGCAGTTCTTC. As protein: CASSTRTFSSYNEQFF.

This clonotype was seen ten or more times. The chain is built from TRBV15 and TRBJ2-5, with TRBD2 matching 9 bases. Trimming at V came to 6 bases and at J to 0 bases, leaving 8 bases not matched to a gene. The CDR3 is made up of 16 amino acids. CDR1 is LNHNV, CDR2 YYDKDF, per germline (reference sequence). The CDR3 DNA sequence: TGTGCCACCAGACTATTAAGCGGGGGGTACCAAGAGACCCAGTACTTC. Protein sequence: CATRLLSGGYQETQYF.

The J gene is TRBJ1-2, the V gene TRBV20-1; perhaps TRBD1 as D (5 bases). Germline CDR1 is DFQATT and CDR2 is SNEGSKA (reference sequence). CDR3 size: 19 residues. V shed 5 bases and J shed 0 bases, with 28 bases lying between them. CDR3 DNA: TGCAGTGCTTCCACCGTAGGGTCAGGGAAGGGACTTACTAACTATGGCTACACCTTC. Its translation: CSASTVGSGKGLTNYGYTF.

In this sample, this clonotype turned up many times. J is TRBJ1-1 and V is TRBV6-5; 7 bases line up with TRBD1. The V gene's germline CDR1 is MNHEY and CDR2 SVGAGI. J was trimmed by 7 bases and V by 2 bases; bases with no gene match: 13. The CDR3 length is 16 residues. CDR3 DNA sequence: TGTGCCAGCAGTTACCCTAGACAGGGTGGTATTGTTGAAGCTTTCTTT. Translated, it gives CASSYPRQGGIVEAFF.

In this sample, this clonotype turned up a few times. The chain recombines TRBV20-1 with TRBJ1-1, with TRBD1 as a possible D gene (6 bases). Germline V lookup: CDR1 DFQATT, CDR2 SNEGSKA (reference sequence). This CDR3 region has 13 residues. V was shortened by 0 bases and J by 4 bases, with 9 bases between the two germline ends. The chain's CDR3 is CSARDEGVTEAFF. CDR3 in DNA: TGCAGTGCTAGAGATGAGGGGGTCACTGAAGCTTTCTTT.

The chain joins TRBV5-4 to TRBJ1-4; no firm D call. Germline V gene data show CDR1 as SGHNT and CDR2 as YYREEE (reference sequence). V lost 5 bases, J lost 3 bases, and 14 bases lay in between. The CDR3 extends over 15 amino acids. The CDR3 bases are TGTGCCAGCAGGGGAGGACCGACTTCTAATGAAAAACTGTTTTTT. This translates into CASRGGPTSNEKLFF.

In this sample, this clonotype turned up many times. The chain recombines TRBV5-1 with TRBJ2-1, with TRBD2 identical over 9 bases. With V trimmed by 4 bases and J by 1 base, 3 bases remained unmatched. Germline V CDR1 and CDR2: SGHRS, YFSETQ. CDR3 length: 15 residues. DNA for the CDR3: TGCGCCAGCAGCCCGCTAGCGGGATCCTACAATGAGCAGTTCTTC. Protein sequence: CASSPLAGSYNEQFF. The full variable domain, its missing parts supplied by reference TRBV5-1 and TRBJ2-1, is KAGVTQTPRYLIKTRGQQVTLSCSPISGHRSVSWYQQTPGQGLQFLFEYFSETQRNKGNFPGRFSGRQFSNSRSEMNVSTLELGDSALYLCASSPLAGSYNEQFFGPGTRLTVL.

This clonotype was counted many times. J is TRBJ1-3 and V is TRBV10-2; D is undetermined. Germline CDR1 reads WSHSY; CDR2 reads SAAADI. The CDR3 sequence is 15 residues long. Trimming pared 7 bases from V and 0 bases from J, leaving 13 bases between. The CDR3 region is CASKRDGFSGNTIYF. The DNA for the CDR3 is TGCGCCAGCAAGCGAGATGGGTTCTCTGGAAACACCATATATTTT.

The V and J genes are TRBV5-5 and TRBJ2-3; 7 nucleotides align to TRBD1. The length of the CDR3 is 15 residues. Germline V lookup: CDR1 SGHKS, CDR2 YYEKEE (reference sequence). With 4 bases clipped from V and 4 bases from J, the junction kept 9 bases outside the gene matches. The CDR3 protein is CASSPTGDHSDTQYF. CDR3 nucleotide sequence: TGTGCCAGCAGCCCTACAGGGGATCATTCAGATACGCAGTATTTT.

This clonotype has ten or more counts. The J gene is TRBJ2-7, the V gene TRBV12-3 or TRBV12-4; 11 bases line up with TRBD2. The V gene end was trimmed by 7 bases and the J gene end by 3 bases; junction bases not matched to a gene: 5. This CDR3 comprises 14 residues. In DNA, the CDR3 is TGTGCCAGCACCGGGACTAGCGGAGACTACGAGCAGTACTTC. Protein sequence: CASTGTSGDYEQYF.

Many counts were recorded for this clonotype. The chain has TRBV11-2 and TRBJ2-1; D uncertain. Per germline, CDR1 SGHAT and CDR2 FQNNGV. V was clipped by 1 base and J by 0 bases, with 7 bases between them. The CDR3 has 15 residues. The CDR3 bases are TGTGCCAGCAGCTTAGGGCCGGGCTCCTACAATGAGCAGTTCTTC. Its translation is CASSLGPGSYNEQFF.

This clonotype was counted ten times or more. V and J are TRBV10-3 and TRBJ1-1; the D gene is possibly TRBD1 (5 bases). Between the trimmed V and J ends, which lost 10 bases and 4 bases, there was a span of 16 bases. This CDR3 has 13 residues. Germline lookup yields CDR1 ENHRY and CDR2 SYGVKD. The CDR3 protein is CATQEGFGTEAFF. As DNA, the CDR3 is TGTGCCACTCAAGAGGGGTTCGGCACTGAAGCTTTCTTT.

The rearrangement links TRBV27 to TRBJ2-3, with 12 bases aligning to TRBD2. Looked up from germline, CDR1 is MNHEY and CDR2 is SMNVEV (reference sequence). Losses at the gene ends were 4 bases for V and 6 bases for J; bases not matched to a gene: 8. The length of the CDR3 is 16 residues. CDR3 bases: TGTGCCAGCAGTTCTAGACTAGCGGGAGTTACCGATACGCAGTATTTT. It translates to CASSSRLAGVTDTQYF.

The gene calls are TRBV4-2 and TRBJ2-1, with TRBD2 identical over 13 bases. The CDR3 runs 17 residues. Germline assignment: CDR1 LGHNA and CDR2 YNFKEQ. With 0 bases clipped from V and 6 bases from J, the junction kept 5 bases outside the gene matches. CDR3: CASSQDRGLAGVNEQFF. As DNA, the CDR3 is TGTGCCAGCAGCCAAGATCGAGGACTAGCGGGGGTCAATGAGCAGTTCTTC.

In its sample, this clonotype was seen many times. The chain employs TRBV30 and TRBJ1-1; the D is unclear. Germline CDR1 is GTSNPN and CDR2 is SVGIG (reference sequence). V gave up 2 bases and J gave up 4 bases, with 23 bases separating them. CDR3 length: 17 residues. Written as DNA, the CDR3 is TGTGCCTGGAGTAAAAAAGGCCGTGGGGTGTCGCTCACTGAAGCTTTCTTT. Protein product: CAWSKKGRGVSLTEAFF.

This clonotype was counted ten times or more. The rearrangement uses TRBV12-3 or TRBV12-4 and TRBJ1-1; tentatively, D is TRBD1 (6 bases). The V end lost 4 bases, the J end lost 2 bases, and 17 bases lay between the germline ends. This CDR3 is built from 16 residues. In DNA, the CDR3 is TGTGCCAGCAGTTCGCCGGGGGGCAGCTTAAACACTGAAGCTTTCTTT. Its protein is CASSSPGGSLNTEAFF.

J is TRBJ1-6 and V is TRBV6-1; TRBD1 agrees at 8 bases. The CDR3 loop spans 14 amino acids. The ends lost 6 bases at V and 10 bases at J; junction bases unmatched: 8. Germline V lookup: CDR1 MNHNS, CDR2 SASEGT. The CDR3 reads CASRPGGAGSPLHF. The CDR3 bases are TGTGCCAGCAGACCAGGGGGCGCGGGGTCACCCCTCCACTTT.

A remark on this clonotype: A much bigger clone sits one base away, suggesting this may be a read error. The rearrangement links TRBV7-9 to TRBJ2-7; 9 nucleotides agree with TRBD1. CDR3 length: 14 amino acids. CDR1 SEHNR and CDR2 FQNEAQ come from the germline V gene (reference sequence). The DNA for the CDR3 is TGTGCCAGCAGCACAGGGGGCAGGGGCTACGAGCGGTACTTC. This encodes CASSTGGRGYERYF.

This clonotype appeared a few times. The rearrangement uses TRBV7-3 and TRBJ2-2; 7 bases fit TRBD1. V gave up 0 bases and J gave up 2 bases; unmatched junction bases: 6. The CDR3 covers 17 residues. CDR1 and CDR2 (germline): SGHTA, FQGTGA. The CDR3 is CASSLTRDSSNTGELFF. CDR3 in DNA: TGTGCCAGCAGCTTAACTCGGGACAGTTCAAACACCGGGGAGCTGTTTTTT.

The table lists this clonotype with many counts. The V and J genes are TRBV14 and TRBJ1-1; no firm D call. The germline V gene encodes CDR1 SGHDN and CDR2 FVKESK. With 2 bases removed from V and 10 bases from J, the gap between germline ends came to 11 bases. The CDR3 runs to 12 residues. The CDR3 sequence: CASSQSTFRAFF. For the CDR3, the DNA is TGTGCCAGCAGCCAATCTACCTTCAGAGCTTTCTTT.

This clonotype appeared a few times. CDR3 loop: CASSLLAGGVLDTQYF. CDR3 nucleotide sequence: TGTGCCAGCAGCTTACTGGCGGGGGGCGTATTAGATACGCAGTATTTT. This chain links TRBV7-6 with TRBJ2-3; 8 positions match TRBD2. This CDR3 comprises 16 residues. V trimming: 2 bases; J trimming: 5 bases; junction bases outside the gene matches: 9. The germline V gene encodes CDR1 SGHVS and CDR2 FNYEAQ.

The rearrangement joins TRBV20-1 to TRBJ2-4, with 13 bases that match TRBD2. The V segment lost 5 bases and the J segment 7 bases; nucleotides outside the gene matches: 8. Germline CDR1 and CDR2: DFQATT and SNEGSKA (reference sequence). The CDR3 length is 15 residues. CDR3 sequence reads: CSAYTSGGAGNIQYF. The CDR3 DNA follows: TGCAGTGCTTATACTAGCGGGGGGGCAGGGAACATTCAGTACTTC.

Ten or more counts support this clonotype. The rearrangement links TRBV6-2 or TRBV6-3 to TRBJ2-4; D unresolved. V was cut by 0 bases and J by 0 bases, with 12 bases left in between. This CDR3 is 17 amino acids long. CDR1 and CDR2 (germline): MNHEY, SVGEGT. CDR3 sequence reads: CASSYSIRELAKNIQYF. CDR3 DNA: TGTGCCAGCAGTTACTCGATTCGTGAACTAGCCAAAAACATTCAGTACTTC.